This TCR beta chain was recorded in a study of T cell repertoires in cytomegalovirus infection. Study-wide background: Evidence of both CMV infection and a matching HLA type came from public TCR beta signatures.

TCRdb fed the reads into MiXCR, producing one record per CDR3 protein. This sample has 350,000 to 500,000 distinct CDR3 sequences, with roughly a third found just once. The CDR3 length is 17 residues. Germline V gene sequence: CDR1 MNHEY, CDR2 SVGEGT. The ends lost 2 bases at V and 4 bases at J; junction bases unmatched: 11. Study-level points and caveats: Of the TCR beta families, the public ones yielded a cumulative frequency that identified carriers of CMV plus the relevant HLA. Clonotype analysis showed dominance of the ex vivo response by HLA-C-restricted CMV-specific TCR beta clonotypes.

This clonotype was seen many times. Its antigen is unidentified. Sequencing was done on a sample of PBMCs. The TCR comes from a human donor in good health (CMV status not recorded). Some clones in this sample may be carry-over from other donors' samples. This chain uses TRBV6-2 or TRBV6-3 with TRBJ1-2; 9 nucleotides match TRBD1. This chain's CDR3 is CASSYGGPGQGSYGYTF. The CDR3 DNA reads TGTGCCAGCAGTTACGGGGGACCGGGACAGGGCTCCTATGGCTACACCTTC.